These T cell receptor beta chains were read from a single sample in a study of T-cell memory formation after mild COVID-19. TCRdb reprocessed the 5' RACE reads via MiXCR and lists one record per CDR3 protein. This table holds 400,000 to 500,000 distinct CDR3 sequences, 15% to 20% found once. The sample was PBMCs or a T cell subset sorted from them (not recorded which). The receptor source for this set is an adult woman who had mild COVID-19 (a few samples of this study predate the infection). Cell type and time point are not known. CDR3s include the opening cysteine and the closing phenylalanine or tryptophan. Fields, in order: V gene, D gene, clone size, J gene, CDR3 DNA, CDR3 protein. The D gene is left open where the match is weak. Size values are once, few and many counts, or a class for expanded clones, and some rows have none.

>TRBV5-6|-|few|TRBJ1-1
TGTGCCAGCAGCTCTGGGTGGTTATCCACTGAAGCTTTCTTT
CASSSGWLSTEAFF
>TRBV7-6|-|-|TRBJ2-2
TGTGCCAGCAGCTTACGTCTAGCGGACAGGAACACCGGGGAGCTGTTTTTT
CASSLRLADRNTGELFF
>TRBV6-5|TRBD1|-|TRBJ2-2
TGTGCCAGCAGTTACCAGTTGACAGGGGGCGAATTCGGGGAGCTGTTTTTT
CASSYQLTGGEFGELFF
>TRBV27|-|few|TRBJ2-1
TGTGCCAGCAGTCCCTCGGACAGATACAATGAGCAGTTCTTC
CASSPSDRYNEQFF
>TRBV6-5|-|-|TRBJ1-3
TGTGCCAGCAGTTACGTCCCGCGGTTCTCTGGAAACACCATATATTTT
CASSYVPRFSGNTIYF
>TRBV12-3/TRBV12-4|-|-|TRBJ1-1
TGTGCCAGCACCCACGGGGGAACGAACACTGAAGCTTTCTTT
CASTHGGTNTEAFF
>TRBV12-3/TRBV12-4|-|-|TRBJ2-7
TGTGCCAGCAGTTTGTTGGGTCGAGGCGAGCAGTACTTC
CASSLLGRGEQYF
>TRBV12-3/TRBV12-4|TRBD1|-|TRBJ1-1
TGTGCCAGCAGGGCGACCCGGGACAGGGGCACTGAAGCTTTCTTT
CASRATRDRGTEAFF
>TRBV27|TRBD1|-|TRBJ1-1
TGTGCCAGCAGTTTCTCCCCGTACAGGGGTGAGAACACTGAAGCTTTCTTT
CASSFSPYRGENTEAFF
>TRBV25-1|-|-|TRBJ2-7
TGTGCCAGCAGTGAAGTCGGTCCCTACGAGCAGTACTTC
CASSEVGPYEQYF
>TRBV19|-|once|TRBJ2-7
TGTGCCAGTAGTCCGAGCCAGGGGACCCTCTACGAGCAGTACTTC
CASSPSQGTLYEQYF
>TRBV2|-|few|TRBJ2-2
TGTGCCAGCACCCAGGAGCAGGGATCGACCGGGGAGCTGTTTTTT
CASTQEQGSTGELFF
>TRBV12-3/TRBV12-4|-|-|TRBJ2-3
TGTGCCAGCAGTTCGCGTACTGCAGATACGCAGTATTTT
CASSSRTADTQYF
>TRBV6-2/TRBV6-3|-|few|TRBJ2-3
TGTGCCAGCAGGGACGGGAGCGCAGATACGCAGTATTTT
CASRDGSADTQYF
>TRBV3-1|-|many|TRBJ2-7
TGTGCCAGCAGCCAGGGGCACACCTACGAGCAGTACTTC
CASSQGHTYEQYF
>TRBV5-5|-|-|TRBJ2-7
TGTGCCAGCAGCTTTACTAACGGCGAGCAGTACTTC
CASSFTNGEQYF
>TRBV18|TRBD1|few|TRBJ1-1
TGTGCCAGCTCACCAACCAACTTACAGGGGGCCGGGACTGAAGCTTTCTTT
CASSPTNLQGAGTEAFF
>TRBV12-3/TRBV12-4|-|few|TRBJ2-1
TGTGCCAGCTCAAAGGGGAGGAGCTCCTACAATGAGCAGTTCTTC
CASSKGRSSYNEQFF
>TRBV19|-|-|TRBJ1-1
TGTGCCAGTATGAACGACTTGATGGGCACTGAAGCTTTCTTT
CASMNDLMGTEAFF
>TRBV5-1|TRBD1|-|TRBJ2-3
TGCGCCAGCGGGATGGGACAGGGGATACGCACAGATACGCAGTATTTT
CASGMGQGIRTDTQYF
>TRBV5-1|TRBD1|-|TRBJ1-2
TGCGCCAGCAGCGTCCGGGACAGGAACTATGGCTACACCTTC
CASSVRDRNYGYTF
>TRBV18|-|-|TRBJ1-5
TGTGCCAGCTCACCACCGAATAGGGGAGAAGGGCCCCAGCATTTT
CASSPPNRGEGPQHF
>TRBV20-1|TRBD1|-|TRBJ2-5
TGCAGTGCTAGAGATTGGATCGGACAGGGAGAAGAGACCCAGTACTTC
CSARDWIGQGEETQYF
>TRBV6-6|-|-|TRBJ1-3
TGTGCCAGCACTCCACAAATCTCTGGAAACACCATATATTTT
CASTPQISGNTIYF
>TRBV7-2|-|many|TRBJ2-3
TGTGCCAGCAGCTTAGTACGAAGCACAGATACGCAGTATTTT
CASSLVRSTDTQYF
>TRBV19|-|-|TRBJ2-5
TGTGCCAGTAGTATAGGAGGGCGAGAAGAGACCCAGTACTTC
CASSIGGREETQYF
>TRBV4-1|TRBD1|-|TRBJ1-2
TGCGCCAGCAGCCAACTTAACATCGGACAGGACTATGGCTACACCTTC
CASSQLNIGQDYGYTF
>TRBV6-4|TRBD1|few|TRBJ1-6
TGTGCCAGCAGTGCCGGGACAGGGGTTAATTCACCCCTCCACTTT
CASSAGTGVNSPLHF